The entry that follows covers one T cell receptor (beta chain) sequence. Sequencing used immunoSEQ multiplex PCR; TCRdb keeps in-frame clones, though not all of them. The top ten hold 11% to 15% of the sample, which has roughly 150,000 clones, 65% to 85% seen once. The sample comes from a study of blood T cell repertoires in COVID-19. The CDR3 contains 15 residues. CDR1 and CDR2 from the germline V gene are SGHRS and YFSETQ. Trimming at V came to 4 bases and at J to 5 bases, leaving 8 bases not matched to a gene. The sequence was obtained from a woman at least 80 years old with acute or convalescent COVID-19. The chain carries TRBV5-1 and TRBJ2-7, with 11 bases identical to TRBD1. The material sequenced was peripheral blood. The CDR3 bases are TGCGCCAGCAGCCTGGAGGGACAGGGGGTGGACGAGCAGTACTTC. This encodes CASSLEGQGVDEQYF.